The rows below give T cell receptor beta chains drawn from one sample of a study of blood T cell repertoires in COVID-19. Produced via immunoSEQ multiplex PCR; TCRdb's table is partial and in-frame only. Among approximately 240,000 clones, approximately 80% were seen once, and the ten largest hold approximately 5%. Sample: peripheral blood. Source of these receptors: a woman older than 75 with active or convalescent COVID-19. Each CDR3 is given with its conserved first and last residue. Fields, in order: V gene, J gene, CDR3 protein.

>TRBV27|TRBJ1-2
CASSVRGFNYGYTF
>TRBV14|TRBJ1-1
CASSQDSWYTEAFF
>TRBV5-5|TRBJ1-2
CASSLGGHQKDYGYTF
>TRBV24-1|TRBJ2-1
CATRGGAYYNEQFF
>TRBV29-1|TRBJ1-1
CSVEIAVNTEAFF
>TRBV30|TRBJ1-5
CAWSVLQEDQPQHF
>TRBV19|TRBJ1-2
CASKGTAHGYTF
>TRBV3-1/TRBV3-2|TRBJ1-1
CASSPSTRNTEAFF
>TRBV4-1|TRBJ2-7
CASSQVTSGNSYEQYF
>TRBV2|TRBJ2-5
CASSARESETQYF
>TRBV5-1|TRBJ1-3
CASSSLQGSSGNTIYF
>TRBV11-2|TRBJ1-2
CASSLASQPGGYTF
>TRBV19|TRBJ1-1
CASRTPRGGQETEAFF
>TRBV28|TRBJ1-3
CASSLLGPVGNTIYF
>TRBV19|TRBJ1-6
CASNPGIFSSYNSPLHF
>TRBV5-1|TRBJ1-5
CASSLGQDSNQPQHF
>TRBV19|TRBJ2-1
CASSTSGVSNEQFF
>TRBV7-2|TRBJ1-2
CASSFAPTDYGYTF
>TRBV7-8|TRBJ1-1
CASSPPGARNSAEAFF
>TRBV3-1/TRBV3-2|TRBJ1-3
CASSSHFGGSGNTIYF
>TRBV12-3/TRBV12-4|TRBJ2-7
CASKLGAKNEQYF
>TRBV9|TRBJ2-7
CASSGRQGPYEQYF
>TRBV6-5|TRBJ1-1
CASRGGLGNWAFF
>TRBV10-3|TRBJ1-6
CAIRQDRGNSPLHF
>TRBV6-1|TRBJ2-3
CASSERGLRSQYF
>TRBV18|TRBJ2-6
CASSPMGLAGDFGANVLTF
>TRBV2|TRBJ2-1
CASRVLASSYNEQFF
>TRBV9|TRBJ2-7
CASSVGQNSYEQYF
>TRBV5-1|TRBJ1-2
CASSSEQGRAYGYTF
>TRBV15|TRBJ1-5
CATSRTRGLGNQPQHF
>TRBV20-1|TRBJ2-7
CSASFRGHGVSYEQYF
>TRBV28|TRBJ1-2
CASSSSRQGGGYTF
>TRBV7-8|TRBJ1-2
CASSLLSANYGYTF
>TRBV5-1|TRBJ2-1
CASSLLPGNEQFF
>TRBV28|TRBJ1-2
CASSLEGAGIYGYTF
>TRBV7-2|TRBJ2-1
CASSLLSLTSRSFHEQFF
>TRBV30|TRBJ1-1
CAWRETWVTTEAFF
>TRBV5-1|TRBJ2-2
CASSLISGAPGELFF
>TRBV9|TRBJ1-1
CASSREVDSNTEAFF
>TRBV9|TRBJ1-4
CASSRRHRGFSTNEKLFF
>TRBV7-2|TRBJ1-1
CASSLFATAEAFF
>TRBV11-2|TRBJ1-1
CASSLDPVNTEAFF
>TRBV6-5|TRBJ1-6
CASLGADYNSPLHF
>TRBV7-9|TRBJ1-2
CASSLMEGGYGYTF
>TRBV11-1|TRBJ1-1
CASSLMGTGGVTEAFF
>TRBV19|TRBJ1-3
CASAGSGNTIYF
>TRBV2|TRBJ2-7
CASSYRDSMGYEQYF
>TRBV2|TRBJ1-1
CASSVFGGGTEAFF
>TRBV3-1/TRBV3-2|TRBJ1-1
CASSQGGQPFRTEAFF
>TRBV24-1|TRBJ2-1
CATSGGGNEQFF
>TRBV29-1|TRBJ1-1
CSVGQGNMNTEAFF
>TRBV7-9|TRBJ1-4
CASSSGGTNEKLFF
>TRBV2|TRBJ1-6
CASKTDNLYNSPLHF
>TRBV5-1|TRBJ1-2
CASSLGGYYGYTF
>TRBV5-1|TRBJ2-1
CASSFDSPAGNEQFF
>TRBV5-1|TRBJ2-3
CASSPGTGILDTQYF
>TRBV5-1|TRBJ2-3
CASSLGLAGSTDTQYF
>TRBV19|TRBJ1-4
CASSMDRIKLFF
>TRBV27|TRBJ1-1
CASSLKTTGGTEAFF
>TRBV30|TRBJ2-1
CAWSMAGKGYNEQFF